One sample yielded the 6 T cell receptor beta chains listed below, sequenced in a study of T cell responses to AZD1222 COVID-19 vaccine. The method was immunoSEQ multiplex PCR; TCRdb's version includes in-frame clones alone and lacks a portion of them. Here the sample spans 150,000 to 200,000 clones, roughly 92% being singletons. The input for sequencing was peripheral blood, taken 28 days after the second AZD1222 dose. These TCRs come from an adult who received the AZD1222 COVID-19 vaccine.

This rearrangement joins TRBV30 to TRBJ1-3, with 7 bases fitting TRBD1. Germline loops: CDR1 GTSNPN, CDR2 SVGIG (reference sequence). V lost 8 bases, J lost 4 bases, and 11 bases stayed unmatched. There are 14 residues in the CDR3. The CDR3, as DNA: TGTGCCACAGCCCCTACAGGGGTAGGAAACACCATATATTTT. This sequence encodes CATAPTGVGNTIYF.

The J gene is TRBJ2-7, the V gene TRBV11-2, with D maybe TRBD2 (5 bases). This CDR3 contains 15 residues. Germline CDR1 SGHAT, CDR2 FQNNGV. V was trimmed by 5 bases and J by 2 bases, leaving 16 bases between them. The CDR3, as DNA: TGTGCCAGCAGCCCAGGAGGTTGGGATCCCTACGAGCAGTACTTC. Amino acid sequence: CASSPGGWDPYEQYF.

The chain employs TRBV7-9 and TRBJ1-5, with D perhaps matching TRBD1 (5 bases). This CDR3 contains 14 residues. V was pared by 0 bases and J by 4 bases, with 7 bases between. Germline V CDR1 and CDR2: SEHNR, FQNEAQ (reference sequence). CDR3 amino acids: CASSLATANQPQHF. Written as DNA, the CDR3 is TGTGCCAGCAGCTTAGCGACAGCAAATCAGCCCCAGCATTTT. The full variable domain, completed using reference TRBV7-9 and TRBJ1-5, is DTGVSQNPRHKITKRGQNVTFRCDPISEHNRLYWYRQTLGQGPEFLTYFQNEAQLEKSRLLSDRFSAERPKGSFSTLEIQRTEQGDSAMYLCASSLATANQPQHFGDGTRLSIL.

The chain employs TRBV27 and TRBJ1-3; 7 bases fit TRBD1. V shed 6 bases and J 0 bases; nucleotides not matched to a gene: 5. This CDR3 has 15 amino acids. Germline values: CDR1 MNHEY, CDR2 SMNVEV (reference sequence). CDR3 in amino acids: CASRPGQASGNTIYF. Written as DNA, the CDR3 is TGTGCCAGCAGACCCGGACAGGCCTCTGGAAACACCATATATTTT.

This clone appeared a single time. The chain combines TRBV10-3 with TRBJ1-2; a possible D gene is TRBD1 (5 bases). V was clipped by 2 bases and J by 4 bases, with 11 bases between them. Germline lookup yields CDR1 ENHRY and CDR2 SYGVKD. The CDR3 is 14 residues long. The CDR3 nucleotides are TGTGCCATCAGTGAGGGGGACGGAGTCTATGGCTACACCTTC. Amino acids: CAISEGDGVYGYTF.

The rearrangement uses TRBV10-1 and TRBJ1-1, with D hard to call. CDR3 size: 14 residues. Germline assignment: CDR1 WNHNN and CDR2 SYGVQD (reference sequence). V lost 8 bases to trimming and J lost 1 base, with 14 bases between them. The CDR3 sequence is CASSPRRQNTEAFF. DNA of the CDR3: TGCGCCAGCTCCCCCCGGCGGCAGAACACTGAAGCTTTCTTT.